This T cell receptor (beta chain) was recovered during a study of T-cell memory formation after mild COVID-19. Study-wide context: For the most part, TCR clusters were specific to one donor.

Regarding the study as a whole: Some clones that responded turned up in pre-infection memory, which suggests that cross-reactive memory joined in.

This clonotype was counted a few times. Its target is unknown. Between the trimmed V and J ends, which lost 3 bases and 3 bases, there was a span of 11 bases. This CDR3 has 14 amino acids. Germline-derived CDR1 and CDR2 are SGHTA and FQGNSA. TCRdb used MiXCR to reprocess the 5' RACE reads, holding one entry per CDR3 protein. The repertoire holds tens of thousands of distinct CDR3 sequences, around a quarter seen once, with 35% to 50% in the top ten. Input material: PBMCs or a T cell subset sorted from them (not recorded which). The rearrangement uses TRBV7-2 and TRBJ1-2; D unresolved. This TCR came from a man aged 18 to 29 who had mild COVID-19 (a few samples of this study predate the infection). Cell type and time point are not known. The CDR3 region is CASSFMSGYYGYTF. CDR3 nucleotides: TGTGCCAGCAGCTTTATGTCGGGTTACTATGGCTACACCTTC. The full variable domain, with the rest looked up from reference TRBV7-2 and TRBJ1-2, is GAGVSQSPSNKVTEKGKDVELRCDPISGHTALYWYRQSLGQGLEFLIYFQGNSAPDKSGLPSDRFSAERTGGSVSTLTIQRTQQEDSAVYLCASSFMSGYYGYTFGSGTRLTVV.